The 3 T cell receptor beta chains presented below share a single source sample, sequenced in a study of OX40 agonist ivuxolimab in advanced cancers. Assay used: immunoSEQ multiplex PCR; TCRdb lists only in-frame clones, some missing. Among about 50,000 clones listed, roughly 89% were seen once. The sequences come from CD4+ or CD8+ T cells sorted from blood, collected in a trial of the OX40 agonist ivuxolimab. Receptors were obtained from an adult with an advanced solid tumor such as melanoma, head and neck, liver or kidney cancer.

This chain links TRBV2 with TRBJ2-7, with D perhaps TRBD1 (6 bases). Germline loops: CDR1 SNHLY, CDR2 FYNNEI. The CDR3 totals 14 residues. V lost 6 bases and J lost 2, with 14 bases in between. The DNA of the CDR3 is TGTGCCAGCAGGGAGACAGGTTACCCCTACGAGCAGTACTTC. This gives the protein CASRETGYPYEQYF.

Only one count was recorded for this clone. This chain joins TRBV11-2 and TRBJ2-1, with 8 bases that match TRBD2. The CDR3 runs 16 residues. The ends lost 1 base at V and 3 bases at J; junction bases unmatched: 5. Per the germline V gene, CDR1 is SGHAT and CDR2 is FQNNGV. CDR3 loop: CASSLVTGGVYNEQFF. The CDR3 DNA follows: TGTGCCAGCAGCTTAGTAACGGGGGGGGTCTACAATGAGCAGTTCTTC.

The chain carries TRBV29-1 and TRBJ2-7; TRBD2 agrees at 11 bases. V lost 4 bases, J lost 4 bases, and 6 bases stayed unmatched. CDR1 is SQVTM, CDR2 ANQGSEA, per germline. This CDR3 has 14 residues. The CDR3: CSVAGLAGSYEQYF. Here the CDR3 DNA reads TGCAGCGTTGCAGGACTAGCGGGTTCGTACGAGCAGTACTTC.